The 4 T cell receptor beta chains below come from one sample, sequenced in a study of T cell changes during pregnancy in multiple sclerosis. The assay was immunoSEQ multiplex PCR, and TCRdb's table has in-frame clones only and misses some. The sample carries tens of thousands of clones, 90% recorded once. The sample here was peripheral blood, taken in the first trimester of pregnancy. Receptors were obtained from a female donor in good health, enrolled as a control in a pregnancy study.

The gene calls are TRBV6-6 and TRBJ1-1; D remains ambiguous. Trimming stripped 0 bases from V and 1 base from J, with 3 bases between. This CDR3 region has 13 residues. Germline CDR1 and CDR2: MNHNY and SVGAGI (reference sequence). CDR3 nucleotides: TGTGCCAGCAGTTACTCGAGGAACACTGAAGCTTTCTTT. This sequence encodes CASSYSRNTEAFF.

CDR3 DNA: TGCGCCAGCAGCCAAGTAACCAGGGCAGGGGGAAACACCATATATTTT. The encoded protein is CASSQVTRAGGNTIYF. The chain recombines TRBV4-1 with TRBJ1-3; D might be TRBD1 (5 bases). Germline CDR1 MGHRA, CDR2 YSYEKL. Trimming took 1 base from V and 4 from J, leaving 14 bases between them. The CDR3 length is 16 residues.

This chain links TRBV29-1 with TRBJ2-5, with D hard to call. Trimming pared 4 bases from V and 2 bases from J, leaving 5 bases between. The CDR3 spans 11 residues. Germline CDR1 SQVTM, CDR2 ANQGSEA. The CDR3 coding sequence is TGCAGCGTTGCGACACAAGAGACCCAGTACTTC. It specifies CSVATQETQYF.

V is TRBV2 and J is TRBJ2-3, with 10 bases identical to TRBD2. The CDR3 runs 15 residues. The V gene's germline CDR1 is SNHLY and CDR2 FYNNEI. V trimming: 8 bases; J trimming: 2 bases; junction bases outside the gene matches: 7. The CDR3 coding sequence is TGTGCCAGCGCCGAACTAGCGGGGAACACAGATACGCAGTATTTT. As protein: CASAELAGNTDTQYF.